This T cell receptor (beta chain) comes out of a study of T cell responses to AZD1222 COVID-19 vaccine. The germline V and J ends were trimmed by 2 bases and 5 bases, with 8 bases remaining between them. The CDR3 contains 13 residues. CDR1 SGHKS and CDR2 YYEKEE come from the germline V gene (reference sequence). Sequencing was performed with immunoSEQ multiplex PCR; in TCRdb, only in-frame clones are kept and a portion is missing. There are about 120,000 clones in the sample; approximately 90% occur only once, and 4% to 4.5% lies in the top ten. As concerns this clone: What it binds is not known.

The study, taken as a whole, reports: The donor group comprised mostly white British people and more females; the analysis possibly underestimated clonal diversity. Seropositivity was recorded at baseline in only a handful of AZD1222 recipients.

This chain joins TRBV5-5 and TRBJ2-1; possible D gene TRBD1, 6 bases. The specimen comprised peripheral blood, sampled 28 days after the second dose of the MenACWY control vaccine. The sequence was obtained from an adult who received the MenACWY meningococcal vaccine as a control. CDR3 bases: TGTGCCAGCAGCTTATGGACAGACAATGAGCAGTTCTTC. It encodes CASSLWTDNEQFF.